This T cell receptor beta chain was recorded in a study of response to subunit inactivated influenza vaccine. Study-level points and caveats: Authors proposed each seasonal influenza vaccination draws in few new T cells.

The V end lost 0 bases, the J end lost 3 bases, and 6 bases lay between the germline ends. Germline V lookup: CDR1 SGHRS, CDR2 YFSETQ. CDR3 length equals 13 residues. This clonotype has a handful of counts. No antigen is known for it. A single record per CDR3 protein comes from TCRdb applying MiXCR to the RT-PCR reads. The data hold 250,000 to 350,000 distinct CDR3 sequences, with approximately 21% observed a single time. This clonotype originated in a man aged 50-75 years who received an inactivated influenza vaccine. The chain combines TRBV5-1 with TRBJ1-1, with D hard to call. The input for sequencing was PBMCs from blood, taken less than 22 months after vaccination. The CDR3, as DNA: TGCGCCAGCAGCTTGGAACAGTACACTGAAGCTTTCTTT. Translating it yields CASSLEQYTEAFF.